The clone carrying this T cell receptor beta chain was observed a few times. Germline V gene sequence: CDR1 LGHNA, CDR2 YSLEER. V dropped 1 base and J dropped 6; count of bases not matched to a gene: 14. This CDR3 is 18 amino acids long. Documented treatment: 15 Gy SBRT to primary tumor, nephrectomy 4 weeks later. These data come from a study of radiation and T cells in renal cell carcinoma. TCRdb's copy holds only in-frame clones and misses some; the assay was immunoSEQ multiplex PCR. The profile covers approximately 24,000 clones, with 47% appearing a single time and around 15% taken by the ten largest.

The sequenced sample was tumor tissue, obtained from a patient whose treatment included radiotherapy and nephrectomy. This chain links TRBV4-3 with TRBJ2-2; TRBD2 aligns across 7 bases. The receptor comes from a woman between 50 and 59 years old with renal cell carcinoma. CDR3 bases: TGCGCCAGCAGCCAAGGTGCATTTCGGGAGGTCCGACCCGGGGAGCTGTTTTTT. Protein sequence: CASSQGAFREVRPGELFF.